This entry lists 7 T cell receptor beta chains sequenced from one sample in a study of blood T cell repertoires in COVID-19. Sequencing was performed with immunoSEQ multiplex PCR; in TCRdb, only in-frame clones are kept and a portion is missing. Altogether 200,000 or so clones are present, approximately 82% being singletons, with the ten largest covering less than 15%. The source material was peripheral blood. The receptors stem from a human donor in a cohort sampled during active COVID-19.

V gene TRBV30 combines with J gene TRBJ2-7; D unclear. The V gene's germline CDR1 is GTSNPN and CDR2 SVGIG (reference sequence). The CDR3 length is 13 residues. V lost 3 bases and J lost 0, with 9 bases in between. The CDR3 DNA sequence: TGTGCCTGGAGAAAAGGCGGCTCCTACGAGCAGTACTTC. Encoded protein: CAWRKGGSYEQYF.

The V call is TRBV4-1, the J call TRBJ2-7; TRBD2 matches 9 bases. This CDR3 comprises 15 residues. Germline CDR1 is MGHRA and CDR2 is YSYEKL. Germline trimming cut 3 bases from V and 5 bases from J; bases unmatched to any gene: 8. The CDR3 reads CASSHTSGSANEQYF. DNA for the CDR3: TGCGCCAGCAGCCATACTAGCGGGTCAGCGAACGAGCAGTACTTC.

The rearrangement joins TRBV18 to TRBJ2-7; TRBD2 matches at 7 bases. Looked up from germline, CDR1 is KGHSH and CDR2 is LQKENI. The V segment lost 0 bases and the J segment 6 bases; nucleotides outside the gene matches: 8. The CDR3 runs to 15 residues. CDR3 bases: TGTGCCAGCTCACCACCGGGGAGGGGAAAAGGCGAGCAGTACTTC. Translation gives CASSPPGRGKGEQYF.

The chain employs TRBV6-5 and TRBJ1-2; D ambiguous. In germline, CDR1 is MNHEY, CDR2 SVGAGI. CDR3 length: 13 amino acids. V was clipped by 5 bases and J by 1 base, with 8 bases between them. The CDR3 DNA is TGTGCCAGCAGTACGGGTGTTAACTATGGCTACACCTTC. It codes for CASSTGVNYGYTF.

The gene calls are TRBV12-3 or TRBV12-4 and TRBJ1-1, with D unresolved. The CDR3 has 13 amino acids. The germline V and J ends were trimmed by 6 bases and 2 bases, with 10 bases remaining between them. The CDR3 is CASRRVRNTEAFF. The CDR3 nucleotides are TGTGCCAGCAGGAGGGTCAGAAACACTGAAGCTTTCTTT.

A single count supports this clone. The chain's CDR3 is CASSNRETQYF. CDR3 coding DNA: TGTGCCAGCAGTAACCGGGAGACCCAGTACTTC. The rearrangement uses TRBV12-3 or TRBV12-4 and TRBJ2-5, with no clear D. V shed 5 bases and J shed 5 bases, with 6 bases lying between them. CDR3 length equals 11 residues.

CDR3: CASSQDMTGISGYTF. The CDR3, as DNA: TGTGCCAGCAGCCAAGATATGACAGGGATAAGTGGCTACACCTTC. The chain recombines TRBV3-1 (or the pseudogene TRBV3-2) with TRBJ1-2, with 7 nucleotides matching TRBD1. This CDR3 contains 15 residues. The germline V gene has CDR1 LGHDT and CDR2 YNNKEL (reference sequence). V lost 0 bases to trimming and J lost 7 bases; unmatched junction nucleotides: 8.